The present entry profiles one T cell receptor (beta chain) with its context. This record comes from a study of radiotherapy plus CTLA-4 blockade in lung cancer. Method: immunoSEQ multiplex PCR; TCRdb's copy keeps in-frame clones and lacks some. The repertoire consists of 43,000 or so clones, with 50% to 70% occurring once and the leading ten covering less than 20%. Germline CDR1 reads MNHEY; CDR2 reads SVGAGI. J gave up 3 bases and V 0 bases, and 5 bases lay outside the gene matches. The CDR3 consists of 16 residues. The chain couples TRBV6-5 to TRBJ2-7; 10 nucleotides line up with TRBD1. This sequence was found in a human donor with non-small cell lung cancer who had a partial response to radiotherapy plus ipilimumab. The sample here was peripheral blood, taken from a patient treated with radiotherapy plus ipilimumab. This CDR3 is CASSYSFGTGVYEQYF. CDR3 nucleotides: TGTGCCAGCAGTTACTCCTTTGGGACAGGGGTCTACGAGCAGTACTTC.